Shown below are 15 T cell receptor beta chains from a single sample sequenced in a study of beta chain features in type 1 diabetes. Findings of the study overall: TCRB CDR3s were moderately but significantly shorter in Type 1 diabetes patients in all four CD4+ subsets.

These TCRs are of unknown antigen specificity. Of the isolated RNA, all was reverse transcribed, and so the sequenced material was expressed TCRB transcripts. The assay was immunoSEQ multiplex PCR, and TCRdb's table has in-frame clones only and misses some. The profile shows roughly 330,000 clones, roughly 14% of them singletons. The sequencing input was naive CD4+ T cells from blood. The receptors shown here come from a woman aged 18 to 35 with type 1 diabetes.

The V call is TRBV6-5, the J call TRBJ1-1; D uncertain. V was shortened by 4 bases and J by 4 bases, with 13 bases between the two germline ends. Germline lookup yields CDR1 MNHEY and CDR2 SVGAGI. The CDR3 extends over 14 amino acids. Here the CDR3 DNA reads TGTGCCAGCAGTTCCCGACCGGCAGGCACTGAAGCTTTCTTT. Protein product: CASSSRPAGTEAFF.

This chain connects TRBV2 to TRBJ1-1; a weak D match, TRBD1 (5 bases). Between the trimmed V and J ends, which lost 6 bases and 4 bases, there was a span of 12 bases. The CDR3 covers 13 residues. CDR1 and CDR2 (germline): SNHLY, FYNNEI. CDR3 sequence reads: CASSMTGGTEAFF. CDR3 nucleotide sequence: TGTGCCAGCAGCATGACGGGGGGCACTGAAGCTTTCTTT.

The chain recombines TRBV7-9 with TRBJ1-2; 11 nucleotides align to TRBD1. The V gene's germline CDR1 is SEHNR and CDR2 FQNEAQ (reference sequence). Germline trimming cut 11 bases from V and 4 bases from J; bases unmatched to any gene: 0. This CDR3 is built from 11 residues. In DNA, the CDR3 is TGTGCCGGACAGGGGGCCTATGGCTACACCTTC. Translation gives CAGQGAYGYTF. Drawing the rest from reference TRBV7-9 and TRBJ1-2, the complete variable domain is DTGVSQNPRHKITKRGQNVTFRCDPISEHNRLYWYRQTLGQGPEFLTYFQNEAQLEKSRLLSDRFSAERPKGSFSTLEIQRTEQGDSAMYLCAGQGAYGYTFGSGTRLTVV.

This clone was counted only a few times. The genes are TRBV7-2 and TRBJ2-1, with D tentatively TRBD2 (6 bases). Between the trimmed V and J ends, which lost 3 bases and 0 bases, there was a span of 12 bases. CDR1 and CDR2 from the germline V gene are SGHTA and FQGNSA. The CDR3 is 16 amino acids. The chain's CDR3 is CASSLTSSASYNEQFF. As DNA, the CDR3 is TGTGCCAGCAGCTTGACCTCTAGCGCCTCCTACAATGAGCAGTTCTTC.

The sample holds a few counts of this clone. The J gene is TRBJ2-5, the V gene TRBV18; no definite D call. Germline values: CDR1 KGHSH, CDR2 LQKENI. V shed 1 base and J shed 2 bases, with 5 bases lying between them. The CDR3 consists of 13 residues. The CDR3 nucleotides read TGTGCCAGCTCACCACAGAGGCAAGAGACCCAGTACTTC. Protein: CASSPQRQETQYF.

This chain uses TRBV7-2 with TRBJ2-5; 8 nucleotides agree with TRBD2. This CDR3 comprises 14 residues. The V and J ends lost 5 bases and 3 bases, in that order; junction bases with no gene match: 5. Germline V gene sequence: CDR1 SGHTA, CDR2 FQGNSA. The DNA for the CDR3 is TGTGCCAGCAGCCCGACTAGCGTCGAAGAGACCCAGTACTTC. This gives the protein CASSPTSVEETQYF.

The chain has TRBV30 and TRBJ2-6; D gene uncertain. V was shortened by 2 bases and J by 0 bases, with 5 bases between the two germline ends. This CDR3 spans 14 amino acids. Germline CDR1 GTSNPN, CDR2 SVGIG (reference sequence). CDR3 in DNA: TGTGCCTGGAGTACATCCTCTGGGGCCAACGTCCTGACTTTC. Translation gives CAWSTSSGANVLTF.

Only a few counts were recorded for this clone. This sequence joins TRBV19 and TRBJ2-5, with 7 bases fitting TRBD2. Germline assignment: CDR1 LNHDA and CDR2 SQIVND (reference sequence). This CDR3 region has 16 residues. The V gene end was trimmed by 6 bases and the J gene end by 4 bases; junction bases not matched to a gene: 14. CDR3: CASSAEERESRETQYF. In DNA, the CDR3 is TGTGCCAGTAGCGCCGAGGAGCGGGAATCGAGAGAGACCCAGTACTTC.

CDR3 loop: CSVALETTYNEQFF. The DNA for the CDR3 is TGCAGCGTTGCTCTAGAAACAACCTACAATGAGCAGTTCTTC. V usage is TRBV29-1 and J usage is TRBJ2-1, with D hard to call. Germline assignment: CDR1 SQVTM and CDR2 ANQGSEA. This CDR3 has 14 residues. The V end was cut by 4 bases, the J end by 2 bases, with 12 bases between.

This clone came up a few times. The chain is built from TRBV11-3 and TRBJ2-1; D might be TRBD1 (5 bases). The CDR3 spans 17 residues. Germline V lookup: CDR1 SGHNT, CDR2 YENEEA. The V and J ends lost 1 base and 3 bases respectively, with 16 bases between them. Here the CDR3 reads CASSLGGQGVRYNEQFF. CDR3 nucleotides: TGTGCCAGCAGCTTAGGGGGTCAGGGCGTGCGCTACAATGAGCAGTTCTTC.

The V gene is TRBV7-2, the J gene TRBJ1-1, with 8 bases lining up with TRBD1. The CDR3 is made up of 14 amino acids. CDR1 and CDR2 from the germline V gene are SGHTA and FQGNSA. Trimming removed 5 bases from V and 1 base from J; junction bases left unmatched: 3. As DNA, the CDR3 is TGTGCCAGCAGCAAAGACAGGGGGAACACTGAAGCTTTCTTT. It codes for CASSKDRGNTEAFF.

The gene calls are TRBV28 and TRBJ2-7, with TRBD1 identical over 8 bases. Germline-derived CDR1 and CDR2 are MDHEN and SYDVKM. This CDR3 contains 14 residues. The trim removed 4 bases at V and 0 bases at J, leaving 2 bases unmatched. The CDR3 DNA reads as TGTGCCAGCAGTTACCAGGGGGCCTCCTACGAGCAGTACTTC. Protein product: CASSYQGASYEQYF.

The rearrangement joins TRBV20-1 to TRBJ2-5, with 7 bases lining up with TRBD2. Germline loops: CDR1 DFQATT, CDR2 SNEGSKA (reference sequence). Trimming cost V 7 bases and J 4 bases; bases outside gene matches: 3. The CDR3 length is 11 residues. CDR3 bases: TGCAGTGGCTGGGGGGGAGAGACCCAGTACTTC. Translated: CSGWGGETQYF.

In this sample, this clone turned up a few times. The genes are TRBV15 and TRBJ2-5, with TRBD1 as a possible D gene (6 bases). The CDR3 has 14 amino acids. CDR1 is LNHNV and CDR2 is YYDKDF in the germline V gene (reference sequence). Between the trimmed V and J ends, which lost 5 bases and 3 bases, there was a span of 13 bases. The CDR3, as DNA: TGTGCCACCAGCTGGGTAACAGGGAAAGAGACCCAGTACTTC. Amino acids: CATSWVTGKETQYF.

The chain has TRBV5-1 and TRBJ2-1; D is unresolved. This CDR3 has 14 residues. V was pared by 4 bases and J by 8 bases, with 16 bases between. Germline-derived CDR1 and CDR2 are SGHRS and YFSETQ. The CDR3 region has the DNA TGCGCCAGCAGCGTAAATTTCCAAGCTTATGAGCAGTTCTTC. It encodes CASSVNFQAYEQFF.